A single sample is the source of the 12 T cell receptor beta chains below, sequenced in a study of blood T cell repertoires in COVID-19. The repertoire was sequenced with immunoSEQ multiplex PCR; TCRdb's copy has only in-frame clones and lacks some. The sample includes 110,000 or so clones, 84% of them seen just once. Sequenced: peripheral blood. All receptors derive from a woman in her fifties or sixties with acute or convalescent COVID-19.

The V and J genes are TRBV7-9 and TRBJ2-7; perhaps TRBD1 as D (5 bases). V dropped 5 bases and J dropped 7 bases, with 12 bases sitting between them. This CDR3 contains 12 residues. Germline V lookup: CDR1 SEHNR, CDR2 FQNEAQ (reference sequence). In nucleotides, the CDR3 is TGTGCCAGCAGCGTTACAGGAATGGAGCAGTACTTC. Translating gives CASSVTGMEQYF.

The chain has TRBV19 and TRBJ1-2; D uncertain. Germline V lookup: CDR1 LNHDA, CDR2 SQIVND (reference sequence). The CDR3 runs to 14 residues. V lost 3 bases and J 1 base, leaving 9 bases between the germline ends. The CDR3 DNA is TGTGCCAGTAGTATTACGGAGTATAACTATGGCTACACCTTC. Translating it yields CASSITEYNYGYTF.

This chain uses TRBV6-1 with TRBJ1-2, with D unclear. V was shortened by 3 bases and J by 4 bases, with 15 bases between the two germline ends. The CDR3 runs 15 residues. Germline lookup yields CDR1 MNHNS and CDR2 SASEGT. The chain's CDR3 is CASSDKQKGTYGYTF. CDR3 DNA sequence: TGTGCCAGCAGTGACAAACAGAAAGGAACCTATGGCTACACCTTC.

The chain uses TRBV5-6 and TRBJ2-7; D might be TRBD1 (6 bases). V lost 1 base, J lost 7 bases, and 9 bases lay in between. Germline-derived CDR1 and CDR2 are SGHDT and YYEEEE. The CDR3 spans 12 residues. CDR3: CASSLKRGEQYF. CDR3 bases: TGTGCCAGCAGCTTGAAAAGGGGGGAGCAGTACTTC.

This clone was counted once. The rearrangement links TRBV2 to TRBJ1-5, with a possible D match to TRBD1 (6 bases). This CDR3 has 13 amino acids. Deletions cut 6 bases from V and 9 bases from J, with 15 bases between. Germline V gene lookup returns CDR1 SNHLY and CDR2 FYNNEI. This CDR3 reads CASRVRDNRPQHF. The CDR3 nucleotides are TGTGCCAGCAGGGTCCGGGACAACCGGCCCCAGCATTTT.

V is TRBV5-1 and J is TRBJ1-3; possibly TRBD1 for D (6 bases). V lost 4 bases and J lost 6, with 14 bases in between. There are 14 residues in the CDR3. From germline, CDR1 is SGHRS and CDR2 YFSETQ. DNA for the CDR3: TGCGCCAGCAGCCCCGGGGGGGCGGAAAACACCATATATTTT. Amino acids: CASSPGGAENTIYF.

This rearrangement joins TRBV9 to TRBJ1-3, with a possible D match to TRBD1 (5 bases). V dropped 4 bases and J dropped 0 bases, with 8 bases sitting between them. The CDR3 sequence is 14 residues long. Per the germline V gene, CDR1 is SGDLS and CDR2 is YYNGEE. The CDR3 loop is CASSPDISGNTIYF. The CDR3 nucleotides read TGTGCCAGCAGCCCGGACATCTCTGGAAACACCATATATTTT. The whole variable domain, remainder taken from reference TRBV9 and TRBJ1-3, is DSGVTQTPKHLITATGQRVTLRCSPRSGDLSVYWYQQSLDQGLQFLIQYYNGEERAKGNILERFSAQQFPDLHSELNLSSLELGDSALYFCASSPDISGNTIYFGEGSWLTVV.

This clone was seen a few times. The chain carries TRBV3-1 (or the pseudogene TRBV3-2) and TRBJ2-2, with TRBD2 matching over 13 bases. The germline gives CDR1 LGHDT, CDR2 YNNKEL (reference sequence). The CDR3 spans 14 residues. The CDR3 coding sequence is TGTGCGACGCAACTAGCGGGGGGGCCCGGGGAGCTGTTTTTT. Amino acids: CATQLAGGPGELFF.

The chain uses TRBV20-1 and TRBJ1-1, with a tentative D call TRBD1 (5 bases). Germline CDR1 DFQATT, CDR2 SNEGSKA (reference sequence). Trimming removed 6 bases at V and 3 bases at J, with 8 bases between. The CDR3 spans 11 residues. CDR3 protein: CSAAGDTEAFF. CDR3 bases: TGCAGTGCCGCGGGGGACACTGAAGCTTTCTTT.

This clone was found once. The gene calls are TRBV2 and TRBJ2-3; TRBD2 agrees at 14 bases. CDR1 is SNHLY, CDR2 FYNNEI, per germline. The CDR3 is made up of 14 amino acids. J lost 10 bases, V lost 6 bases, and 6 bases had no gene match. CDR3 DNA: TGTGCCAGCAGAGGACTAGCGGGGGGCCTTTCGCAGTATTTT. Protein product: CASRGLAGGLSQYF.

The chain joins TRBV6-6 to TRBJ2-2; D uncertain. The CDR3 totals 14 residues. CDR1 is MNHNY and CDR2 is SVGAGI in the germline V gene (reference sequence). V was shortened by 7 bases and J by 1 base, with 10 bases between the two germline ends. CDR3 in amino acids: CASNPRGNTGELFF. The DNA for the CDR3 is TGTGCCAGCAACCCTCGAGGGAACACCGGGGAGCTGTTTTTT.

The chain has TRBV6-1 and TRBJ1-1, with D tentatively TRBD1 (5 bases). The V end was cut by 0 bases, the J end by 2 bases, with 19 bases between. CDR3 length equals 18 residues. Germline CDR1 reads MNHNS; CDR2 reads SASEGT. The CDR3 nucleotides are TGTGCCAGCAGTGAAGCCCTACCCGGGGGAAATAGAAACACTGAAGCTTTCTTT. It is translated as CASSEALPGGNRNTEAFF.